This TCR beta chain was sequenced during a study of cytomegalovirus exposure and HLA in healthy donors. V lost 0 bases and J lost 5, with 9 bases in between. CDR1 and CDR2 (germline): LGHNA, YSLEER. The CDR3 contains 14 residues. Clones were sequenced by immunoSEQ multiplex PCR, and TCRdb holds only the in-frame ones, with some missing. The data contain around 56,000 clones, 89% of them singletons. The chain combines TRBV4-3 with TRBJ2-3; D is uncertain. This clonotype was obtained from a woman between 18 and 30 years old in good health and CMV-seronegative. Specimen: PBMCs. DNA of the CDR3: TGCGCCAGCAGCCAAGATCCGGGTCAAGATACGCAGTATTTT. Its translation is CASSQDPGQDTQYF.